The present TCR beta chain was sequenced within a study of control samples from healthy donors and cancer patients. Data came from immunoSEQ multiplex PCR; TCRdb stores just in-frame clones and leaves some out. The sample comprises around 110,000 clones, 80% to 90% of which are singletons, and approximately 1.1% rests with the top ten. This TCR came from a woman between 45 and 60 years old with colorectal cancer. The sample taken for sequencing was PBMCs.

The CDR3 loop is CASTRQGNTGELFF. The CDR3 nucleotides are TGTGCCAGTACTCGACAGGGAAATACCGGGGAGCTGTTTTTT. The chain links TRBV19 to TRBJ2-2; TRBD1 agrees at 7 bases. This CDR3 has 14 amino acids. CDR1 LNHDA and CDR2 SQIVND come from the germline V gene (reference sequence). The junction had 7 bases not matched to a gene; V was cut back by 7 bases and J by 5 bases.